This record concerns one T cell receptor beta chain sequence. This record belongs to a study of blood T cell repertoires in COVID-19. The V end was cut by 4 bases, the J end by 6 bases, with 12 bases between. Germline lookup yields CDR1 MNHEY and CDR2 SMNVEV (reference sequence). The CDR3 runs to 13 residues. The table came from immunoSEQ multiplex PCR; TCRdb's copy has only in-frame clones and leaves some out. The table lists 150,000 to 200,000 clones, 89% of them singletons. Recovered status applied to Cohort 3 donors who had two consecutive negative PCRs. It also applied to those with clearance or with symptom resolution.

The TCR comes from a woman between 18 and 30 years old who had recovered from COVID-19. Specimen: PBMCs or T cells enriched from blood (not recorded which). This chain joins TRBV27 and TRBJ1-2; no reliable D call. The CDR3 sequence: CASSSNYLNGYTF. DNA for the CDR3: TGTGCCAGCAGTTCCAACTATCTTAATGGCTACACCTTC.